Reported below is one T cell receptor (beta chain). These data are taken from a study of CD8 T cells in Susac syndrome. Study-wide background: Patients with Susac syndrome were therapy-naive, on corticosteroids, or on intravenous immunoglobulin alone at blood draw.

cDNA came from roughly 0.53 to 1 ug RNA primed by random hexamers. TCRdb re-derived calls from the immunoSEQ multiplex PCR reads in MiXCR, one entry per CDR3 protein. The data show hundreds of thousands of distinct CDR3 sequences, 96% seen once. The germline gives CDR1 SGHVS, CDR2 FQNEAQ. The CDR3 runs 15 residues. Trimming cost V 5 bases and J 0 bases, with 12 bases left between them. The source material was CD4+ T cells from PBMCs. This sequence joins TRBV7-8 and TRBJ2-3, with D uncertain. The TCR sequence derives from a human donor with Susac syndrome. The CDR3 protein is CASSVQIFSTDTQYF. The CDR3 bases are TGTGCCAGCAGCGTACAGATCTTTAGCACAGATACGCAGTATTTT.